A single sample is the source of the 31 T cell receptor beta chains below, sequenced in a study of CD8+ T cells in alopecia areata. The sequencing template was cDNA reverse transcribed from extracted RNA. Profiling relied on immunoSEQ multiplex PCR, and the TCRdb table lists in-frame clones only, not all of them. The table lists about 190,000 clones, about three fifths of them singletons. As to treatment: oral pan-JAK inhibitor, 5-10 mg twice daily. The sample consisted of CD8+ T cells sorted from blood, taken at week 24, from a patient treated with tofacitinib. The receptors were sampled from a human donor with alopecia areata.

The rearrangement uses TRBV4-1 and TRBJ2-1; the D call may be TRBD1 or TRBD2 (5 bases each). Germline lookup yields CDR1 MGHRA and CDR2 YSYEKL. The CDR3 is 20 residues long. The V gene lost 0 bases and the J gene lost 0 bases, with 21 bases spanning the gap. CDR3 sequence reads: CASSQEGTPFGPSSYNEQFF. CDR3 DNA sequence: TGCGCCAGCAGCCAAGAAGGGACCCCGTTCGGTCCCAGCTCCTACAATGAGCAGTTCTTC.

For the CDR3, the DNA is TGTGCCAGCAGTCTCAACACTGCGGGGGGGTATCGCAATGAGCAGTTCTTC. Translated: CASSLNTAGGYRNEQFF. This chain uses TRBV27 with TRBJ2-1; 9 bases agree with TRBD2. The ends lost 5 bases at V and 6 bases at J; junction bases unmatched: 14. CDR1 MNHEY and CDR2 SMNVEV come from the germline V gene (reference sequence). The CDR3 totals 17 residues.

To note about this clone: Other DNA sequences within the sample encode an identical CDR3. The rearrangement uses TRBV28 and TRBJ2-7; 7 positions match TRBD1. The CDR3 consists of 12 residues. V was clipped by 5 bases and J by 3 bases; unmatched bases: 1. CDR1 MDHEN and CDR2 SYDVKM come from the germline V gene. The DNA for the CDR3 is TGTGCCAGCAGTCGGGACAGCTACGAGCAGTACTTC. Residues: CASSRDSYEQYF.

The V and J genes are TRBV9 and TRBJ1-1; TRBD1 aligns across 7 bases. The CDR3 has 11 residues. Germline lookup yields CDR1 SGDLS and CDR2 YYNGEE. V gave up 4 bases and J gave up 9 bases; unmatched junction bases: 3. In DNA form, the CDR3 reads TGTGCCAGCAGCCGAGGGGGCCAAGCTTTCTTT. Translating gives CASSRGGQAFF.

This clone has more than one count but fewer than ten. This chain uses TRBV9 with TRBJ2-5; no firm D call. Germline V gene sequence: CDR1 SGDLS, CDR2 YYNGEE. Trimming removed 3 bases from V and 2 bases from J, with 17 bases in between. This CDR3 region has 16 residues. The CDR3 reads CASSGNVWGNQETQYF. The CDR3 nucleotides are TGTGCCAGCAGCGGGAATGTGTGGGGAAATCAAGAGACCCAGTACTTC.

V and J are TRBV7-2 and TRBJ1-5, with TRBD1 as a possible D gene (5 bases). V lost 5 bases to trimming and J lost 0 bases, with 8 bases between them. Germline V gene data show CDR1 as SGHTA and CDR2 as FQGNSA. The CDR3 is made up of 14 amino acids. DNA for the CDR3: TGTGCCAGCAGCGACAGTTTTAGCAATCAGCCCCAGCATTTT. It translates to CASSDSFSNQPQHF.

The chain joins TRBV9 to TRBJ2-5; 10 nucleotides agree with TRBD2. With 3 bases clipped from V and 0 bases from J, the junction kept 14 bases outside the gene matches. CDR1 and CDR2 from the germline V gene are SGDLS and YYNGEE. The CDR3 has 19 amino acids. DNA for the CDR3: TGTGCCAGCAGCGCTAAAATGCTAGCGGGGGCCACGTACCAAGAGACCCAGTACTTC. It yields the protein CASSAKMLAGATYQETQYF.

V and J are TRBV25-1 and TRBJ1-2; TRBD1 aligns across 9 bases. The trim removed 2 bases at V and 6 bases at J, leaving 1 base unmatched. CDR3 size: 13 residues. CDR1 is MGHDK, CDR2 SYGVNS, per germline. CDR3 bases: TGTGCCAGCAGTGAACACAGGGGGCATGGCTACACCTTC. It encodes CASSEHRGHGYTF.

The CDR3 coding sequence is TGCGCCAGCAGCCCGCACAGGGGGCAGCCCTCCTACGAGCAGTACTTC. Protein product: CASSPHRGQPSYEQYF. V usage is TRBV4-1 and J usage is TRBJ2-7; 9 bases match TRBD1. The CDR3 contains 16 residues. The J segment lost 0 bases and the V segment lost 4 bases, leaving 7 bases of the junction unmatched. CDR1 is MGHRA, CDR2 YSYEKL, per germline.

CDR3 amino acids: CASSFTRSDTEAFF. The CDR3, as DNA: TGTGCCAGCAGCTTTACTCGATCTGACACTGAAGCTTTCTTT. The rearrangement uses TRBV5-4 and TRBJ1-1; no firm D call. V lost 2 bases and J lost 3, with 11 bases in between. The CDR3 runs 14 residues. Germline loops: CDR1 SGHNT, CDR2 YYREEE (reference sequence). Together with reference TRBV5-4 and TRBJ1-1, the CDR3 gives the full variable domain: ETGVTQSPTHLIKTRGQQVTLRCSSQSGHNTVSWYQQALGQGPQFIFQYYREEENGRGNFPPRFSGLQFPNYSSELNVNALELDDSALYLCASSFTRSDTEAFFGQGTRLTVV.

The rearrangement links TRBV7-9 to TRBJ2-5; D may match TRBD1 or TRBD2 (5 bases each). CDR1 and CDR2 from the germline V gene are SEHNR and FQNEAQ (reference sequence). Trimming shortened V by 7 bases and J by 1 base, and 13 bases separated the two germline ends. CDR3 length equals 14 residues. CDR3 sequence: CASTLVGVQETQYF. The CDR3 DNA reads as TGTGCCAGCACCCTGGTGGGGGTCCAAGAGACCCAGTACTTC.

The V and J genes are TRBV5-1 and TRBJ1-2; no clear D. The CDR3 has 13 residues. CDR1 SGHRS and CDR2 YFSETQ come from the germline V gene. Between the trimmed V and J ends, which lost 0 bases and 6 bases, there was a span of 9 bases. The DNA for the CDR3 is TGCGCCAGCAGCTTGGATGGGTATAATGGCTACACCTTC. Translated: CASSLDGYNGYTF.

This clone appeared once. The chain is built from TRBV30 and TRBJ1-2, with D perhaps matching TRBD1 (5 bases). Trimming left V 0 bases short and J 3 bases short, with 20 bases between. Germline loops: CDR1 GTSNPN, CDR2 SVGIG (reference sequence). The CDR3 is made up of 17 amino acids. Here the CDR3 DNA reads TGTGCCTGGAGTGTCCGCCAGGGCCCTTTTGAGCACTATGGCTACACCTTC. Amino acids: CAWSVRQGPFEHYGYTF.

This rearrangement joins TRBV13 to TRBJ1-2, with TRBD1 as a possible D gene (6 bases). The V gene's germline CDR1 is PRHDT and CDR2 FYEKMQ (reference sequence). The germline V and J ends were trimmed by 7 bases and 6 bases, with 12 bases remaining between them. The CDR3 length is 12 residues. The CDR3 loop is CASTIRTDGYTF. CDR3 sequence (DNA): TGTGCCAGCACCATCCGGACAGATGGCTACACCTTC. The whole variable domain, remainder taken from reference TRBV13 and TRBJ1-2, is AAGVIQSPRHLIKEKRETATLKCYPIPRHDTVYWYQQGPGQDPQFLISFYEKMQSDKGSIPDRFSAQQFSDYHSELNMSSLELGDSALYFCASTIRTDGYTFGSGTRLTVV.

The V call is TRBV27, the J call TRBJ1-2; D not certain. Trimming removed 6 bases at V and 4 bases at J, with 12 bases between. The CDR3 covers 13 residues. CDR1 MNHEY and CDR2 SMNVEV come from the germline V gene (reference sequence). This CDR3 is CASRQPTSYGYTF. CDR3 bases: TGTGCCAGCAGGCAACCGACAAGCTATGGCTACACCTTC.

Note on this clone: The junction differs from germline at one of its ends, possibly a read error. V is TRBV27 and J is TRBJ1-6; D unclear. Germline CDR1 reads MNHEY; CDR2 reads SMNVEV (reference sequence). The CDR3 covers 17 residues. The CDR3 spells CASRPLVFPTYTSPLHF. The CDR3 bases are TGTGCCAGCAGACCACTAGTTTTCCCCACATATACTTCACCCCTCCACTTT.

The chain joins TRBV6-5 to TRBJ1-2; D is ambiguous. The CDR3 loop spans 13 amino acids. The V end lost 8 bases, the J end lost 0 bases, and 10 bases lay between the germline ends. In germline, CDR1 is MNHEY, CDR2 SVGAGI. As DNA, the CDR3 is TGTGCCAGCTGGAGCGGAACTAACTATGGCTACACCTTC. Translation: CASWSGTNYGYTF.

J is TRBJ1-5 and V is TRBV2; possible D gene TRBD1, 6 bases. Germline loops: CDR1 SNHLY, CDR2 FYNNEI. The CDR3 has 19 amino acids. V lost 4 bases and J 0 bases, leaving 22 bases between the germline ends. CDR3 sequence: CASSAGAWGEGYSNQPQHF. CDR3 nucleotide sequence: TGTGCCAGCAGTGCGGGGGCGTGGGGTGAGGGGTATAGCAATCAGCCCCAGCATTTT. The full variable domain, completed using reference TRBV2 and TRBJ1-5, is EPEVTQTPSHQVTQMGQEVILRCVPISNHLYFYWYRQILGQKVEFLVSFYNNEISEKSEIFDDQFSVERPDGSNFTLKIRSTKLEDSAMYFCASSAGAWGEGYSNQPQHFGDGTRLSIL.

This sequence joins TRBV7-9 and TRBJ1-4; 9 positions agree with TRBD1. Germline-derived CDR1 and CDR2 are SEHNR and FQNEAQ (reference sequence). Trimming at V came to 5 bases and at J to 7 bases, leaving 20 bases not matched to a gene. The CDR3 totals 19 residues. This chain's CDR3 is CASSQPRYLQGAFGEKLFF. CDR3 coding DNA: TGTGCCAGCAGCCAGCCGAGGTATCTACAGGGGGCGTTCGGTGAAAAACTGTTTTTT. Based on the CDR3 plus reference TRBV7-9 and TRBJ1-4, the full variable domain is DTGVSQNPRHKITKRGQNVTFRCDPISEHNRLYWYRQTLGQGPEFLTYFQNEAQLEKSRLLSDRFSAERPKGSFSTLEIQRTEQGDSAMYLCASSQPRYLQGAFGEKLFFGSGTQLSVL.

V gene TRBV13 combines with J gene TRBJ2-3, with TRBD2 as a possible D gene (6 bases). CDR1 and CDR2 (germline): PRHDT, FYEKMQ (reference sequence). The CDR3 is made up of 13 amino acids. With 5 bases removed from V and 4 bases from J, the gap between germline ends came to 10 bases. CDR3 bases: TGTGCCAGCAGCGCCAGACTAGCAGATACGCAGTATTTT. It yields the protein CASSARLADTQYF.

This clone was seen a few times. The gene calls are TRBV29-1 and TRBJ2-3, with TRBD1 matching 7 bases. The CDR3 covers 14 residues. Germline V CDR1 and CDR2: SQVTM, ANQGSEA. Trimming removed 6 bases from V and 4 bases from J; junction bases left unmatched: 10. As DNA, the CDR3 is TGCAGCGTCGAGCGACAGGGTACCGCAGATACGCAGTATTTT. It codes for CSVERQGTADTQYF.

A single count supports this clone. The rearrangement links TRBV6-6 to TRBJ2-3; D is unresolved. The V gene lost 2 bases and the J gene lost 1 base, with 7 bases spanning the gap. Germline loops: CDR1 MNHNY, CDR2 SVGAGI (reference sequence). The CDR3 consists of 14 residues. The CDR3 sequence is CASSYRTGTDTQYF. The CDR3 nucleotides read TGTGCCAGCAGTTACCGTACCGGCACAGATACGCAGTATTTT.

The rearrangement uses TRBV20-1 and TRBJ2-1; D remains ambiguous. Germline lookup yields CDR1 DFQATT and CDR2 SNEGSKA (reference sequence). The length of the CDR3 is 11 residues. V lost 7 bases and J 6 bases, leaving 10 bases between the germline ends. CDR3 in DNA: TGCAGTGGGCAGTCACCCAATGAGCAGTTCTTC. It specifies CSGQSPNEQFF.

This clone has only a few counts. This sequence joins TRBV7-4 and TRBJ2-1; D not certain. Germline assignment: CDR1 SGHVT and CDR2 SQSDAQ. Trimming took 4 bases from V and 6 from J, leaving 10 bases between them. The CDR3 sequence is 13 residues long. CDR3 in DNA: TGTGCCAGCAGCTCTCGACCGTTCAATGAGCAGTTCTTC. Translated, it gives CASSSRPFNEQFF.

This clone was found a few times. The J gene is TRBJ1-2, the V gene TRBV29-1; 9 bases are shared with TRBD1. From germline, CDR1 is SQVTM and CDR2 ANQGSEA. The CDR3 totals 12 residues. The V segment lost 7 bases and the J segment 6 bases; nucleotides outside the gene matches: 6. CDR3 residues: CSAQDRGDGYTF. In DNA, the CDR3 is TGCAGCGCCCAGGACAGGGGTGATGGCTACACCTTC. Filled out from reference TRBV29-1 and TRBJ1-2, the complete variable domain reads SAVISQKPSRDICQRGTSLTIQCQVDSQVTMMFWYRQQPGQSLTLIATANQGSEATYESGFVIDKFPISRPNLTFSTLTVSNMSPEDSSIYLCSAQDRGDGYTFGSGTRLTVV.

The rearrangement links TRBV2 to TRBJ2-7; 14 bases match TRBD2. The germline gives CDR1 SNHLY, CDR2 FYNNEI. The length of the CDR3 is 15 residues. J gave up 0 bases and V 6 bases, and 1 base lay outside the gene matches. The CDR3 DNA sequence: TGTGCCAGCAGCGGACTAGCGGGGGGCTCCTACGAGCAGTACTTC. It encodes CASSGLAGGSYEQYF.

V and J are TRBV6-5 and TRBJ1-4; D possibly corresponds to TRBD1 (5 bases). The CDR3 sequence is 12 residues long. Germline CDR1 reads MNHEY; CDR2 reads SVGAGI. The V and J ends lost 6 bases and 8 bases respectively, with 10 bases between them. In nucleotides, the CDR3 is TGTGCCAGCAGCACTACAGGAGAAAAACTGTTTTTT. Encoded protein: CASSTTGEKLFF.

On this clone itself: The sample contains more than one DNA sequence encoding this CDR3. J is TRBJ2-6 and V is TRBV9; D ambiguous. Germline assignment: CDR1 SGDLS and CDR2 YYNGEE. V lost 3 bases and J 4 bases, leaving 8 bases between the germline ends. This CDR3 contains 14 residues. The CDR3 nucleotides read TGTGCCAGCAGCGGAAACCGCGGGGCCAACGTCCTGACTTTC. Encoded protein: CASSGNRGANVLTF. Complete variable domain (other parts from reference TRBV9 and TRBJ2-6): DSGVTQTPKHLITATGQRVTLRCSPRSGDLSVYWYQQSLDQGLQFLIQYYNGEERAKGNILERFSAQQFPDLHSELNLSSLELGDSALYFCASSGNRGANVLTFGAGSRLTVL.

This clone was seen a few times. This rearrangement joins TRBV6-1 to TRBJ1-5, with a weak D call TRBD1 (5 bases). The length of the CDR3 is 16 residues. Germline V CDR1 and CDR2: MNHNS, SASEGT. V dropped 3 bases and J dropped 5 bases, with 17 bases sitting between them. CDR3: CASSDRGRVGDQPQHF. The CDR3 DNA is TGTGCCAGCAGTGATCGAGGCAGGGTAGGCGATCAGCCCCAGCATTTT.

J is TRBJ2-7 and V is TRBV5-6; a weak D match, TRBD1 (5 bases). The CDR3 length is 15 residues. V gave up 0 bases and J gave up 2 bases, with 12 bases separating them. The germline V gene has CDR1 SGHDT and CDR2 YYEEEE. In DNA, the CDR3 is TGTGCCAGCAGCTTGGCCCCAGGGCCACCCTACGAGCAGTACTTC. The encoded protein is CASSLAPGPPYEQYF.

The V and J genes are TRBV27 and TRBJ1-2; D is perhaps TRBD1 (6 bases). The CDR3 has 16 residues. Trimming took off 0 bases at V and 2 bases at J, with 13 bases between the two ends. Germline CDR1 reads MNHEY; CDR2 reads SMNVEV (reference sequence). The CDR3 is CASSLSSGTLNYGYTF. CDR3 nucleotide sequence: TGTGCCAGCAGTTTATCGAGTGGGACACTCAACTATGGCTACACCTTC.